The 6 T cell receptor beta chains presented below share a single source sample, sequenced in a study of OX40 agonist ivuxolimab in advanced cancers. Produced via immunoSEQ multiplex PCR; TCRdb's table is partial and in-frame only. Of fewer than 100,000 clones listed, around 85% were seen once; the top ten hold 0.5%. The sequenced sample was CD4+ or CD8+ T cells sorted from blood, obtained in a trial of the OX40 agonist ivuxolimab. These receptors all stem from an adult with an advanced solid tumor such as melanoma, head and neck, liver or kidney cancer.

The chain links TRBV13 to TRBJ2-7, with 10 bases lining up with TRBD2. The CDR3 is made up of 18 amino acids. With 3 bases clipped from V and 0 bases from J, the junction kept 11 bases outside the gene matches. Germline lookup yields CDR1 PRHDT and CDR2 FYEKMQ (reference sequence). CDR3 coding DNA: TGTGCCAGCAGCTTCAACCATATAGCGGGGGGTAACTCCTACGAGCAGTACTTC. The encoded protein is CASSFNHIAGGNSYEQYF.

The gene calls are TRBV5-4 and TRBJ2-1, with TRBD2 matching 7 bases. The germline gives CDR1 SGHNT, CDR2 YYREEE (reference sequence). Trimming at V came to 2 bases and at J to 7 bases, leaving 15 bases not matched to a gene. The CDR3 contains 17 residues. In DNA, the CDR3 is TGTGCCAGCAGCTTCCCCCGGGGGAGGGAGGGGCGGAATGAGCAGTTCTTC. This encodes CASSFPRGREGRNEQFF.

The chain is built from TRBV11-3 and TRBJ1-4; a possible D gene is TRBD1 (5 bases). The CDR3 is 15 amino acids. Per germline, CDR1 SGHNT and CDR2 YENEEA. V lost 5 bases, J lost 5 bases, and 15 bases lay in between. The CDR3 reads CASSRLGGANEKLFF. Here the CDR3 DNA reads TGTGCCAGCAGCCGACTTGGTGGGGCCAATGAAAAACTGTTTTTT.

The chain joins TRBV9 to TRBJ2-3, with D maybe TRBD1 (5 bases). Germline V gives CDR1 SGDLS, CDR2 YYNGEE. V lost 0 bases and J 2 bases, leaving 7 bases between the germline ends. This CDR3 has 14 amino acids. DNA of the CDR3: TGTGCCAGCAGCGTAGAGGGGTTCACAGATACGCAGTATTTT. Translating it yields CASSVEGFTDTQYF.

CDR3: CASSWGGGAGELFF. CDR3 in DNA: TGTGCCAGCAGCTGGGGGGGCGGCGCCGGGGAGCTGTTTTTT. V and J are TRBV11-2 and TRBJ2-2, with D possibly matching TRBD2 (7 bases). The CDR3 is 14 residues long. V dropped 4 bases and J dropped 6 bases, with 12 bases sitting between them. In germline, CDR1 is SGHAT, CDR2 FQNNGV.

The V call is TRBV2, the J call TRBJ1-5; D is unresolved. This CDR3 region has 14 residues. The ends were cut back, 1 base at V and 0 bases at J, with 4 bases in the middle. The V gene's germline CDR1 is SNHLY and CDR2 FYNNEI. CDR3 nucleotide sequence: TGTGCCAGCAGTGAAGTATATAGCAATCAGCCCCAGCATTTT. Translated: CASSEVYSNQPQHF.